These T cell receptor beta chains were read from a single sample in a study of chemoradiotherapy in HPV16-positive cancers. TCRdb's copy holds only in-frame clones and misses some; the assay was immunoSEQ multiplex PCR. The sample shows thousands of clones, approximately 95% of them seen only once. The biological material was taken from a patient who underwent chemoradiotherapy. The receptor set was obtained from a human donor with HPV-associated anogenital cancer. CDR3s include the opening cysteine and the closing phenylalanine or tryptophan.

v_call,j_call,cdr3_aa
TRBV7-3,TRBJ2-2,CASGAGNTGELFF
TRBV9,TRBJ1-2,CASSAYTGGSYGYTF
TRBV4-1,TRBJ1-2,CASSQGGTGPVVYGYTF
TRBV6-6,TRBJ1-1,CAVSTGTPNTEAFF
TRBV9,TRBJ2-3,CASSVASFTDTQYF
TRBV4-3,TRBJ2-4,CASSQKMRDIQYF
TRBV19,TRBJ1-1,CASSPSGTLGTEAFF
TRBV11-2,TRBJ2-5,CASSFPWTLQTQYF
TRBV10-3,TRBJ2-7,CAIKGQVQGEQYF
TRBV29-1,TRBJ2-7,CSVGPGEGYEQYF
TRBV2,TRBJ2-5,CASRAGISKQETQYF
TRBV20-1,TRBJ2-5,CSASGIETQYF
TRBV7-6,TRBJ1-1,CASSPRSNTEAFF
TRBV11-2,TRBJ2-7,CASSLEATGYEQYF
TRBV14,TRBJ1-6,CASSQMAPYNSPLHF
TRBV5-1,TRBJ1-1,CASSLEAANTEAFF
TRBV5-4,TRBJ2-7,CASSLEQGPYEQYF
TRBV5-1,TRBJ1-1,CASSFTGGESSNTEAFF
TRBV5-1,TRBJ1-1,CASSVPGTGGWGNTEAFF
TRBV18,TRBJ1-2,CASSQNFRSDGYTF
TRBV6-5,TRBJ1-6,CASSYSGSDRNSPLHF
TRBV7-9,TRBJ1-1,CASSSSGRYTEAFF
TRBV29-1,TRBJ2-3,CSVVTGRDRGTDTQYF
TRBV7-9,TRBJ1-2,CASSLGAAGGGYTF
TRBV11-1,TRBJ2-7,CASGLSSYEQYF
TRBV4-3,TRBJ1-4,CASSQGGQAHEKLFF
TRBV28,TRBJ2-6,CASSSTGAGANVLTF
TRBV5-6,TRBJ1-6,CASSLVGGRDSPLHF
TRBV5-1,TRBJ2-7,CASSLVSGVRSSSYEQYF
TRBV29-1,TRBJ2-3,CSVTPQGGTDTQYF
TRBV5-1,TRBJ2-2,CASSLTPRDRTNTGELFF
TRBV19,TRBJ1-5,CASSIRGWSNQPQHF
TRBV18,TRBJ1-2,CASSPLLSRQGGDYGYTF
TRBV7-9,TRBJ2-1,CASSGGAGYSSYNEQFF
TRBV2,TRBJ1-5,CASSDSGTGGHHSNQPQHF